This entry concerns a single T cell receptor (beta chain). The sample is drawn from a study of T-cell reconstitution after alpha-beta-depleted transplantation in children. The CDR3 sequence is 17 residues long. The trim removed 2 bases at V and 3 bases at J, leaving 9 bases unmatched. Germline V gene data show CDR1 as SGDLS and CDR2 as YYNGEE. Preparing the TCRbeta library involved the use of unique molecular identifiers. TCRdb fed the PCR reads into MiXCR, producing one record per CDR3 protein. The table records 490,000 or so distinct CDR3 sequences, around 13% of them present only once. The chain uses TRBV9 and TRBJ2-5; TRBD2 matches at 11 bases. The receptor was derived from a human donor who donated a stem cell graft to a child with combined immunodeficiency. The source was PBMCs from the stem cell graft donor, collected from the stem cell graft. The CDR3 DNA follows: TGTGCCAGCAGCGTTGGACTAGCGGGCGGCTTGGAAGAGACCCAGTACTTC. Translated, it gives CASSVGLAGGLEETQYF.